These T cell receptor beta chains were read from a single sample in a study of CD8 T cells in ankylosing spondylitis. Each CDR3 protein gets one entry after TCRdb re-called the 5' RACE reads with MiXCR. The sample holds about 360,000 distinct CDR3 sequences, 20% seen once. Sample: blood, either unsorted or a sorted T cell fraction (not recorded which). These receptors came from a male donor with ankylosing spondylitis or in good health (not recorded which). CDR3s include the opening cysteine and the closing phenylalanine or tryptophan. A D gene is named only where the DNA matches it firmly. Only part of the rows carry a size: once, few, many, or a class if the clone is expanded.

CDR3aa: CASSSPTEGATKYEQYF; CDR3nt: TGTGCCAGCAGTTCGCCGACGGAGGGGGCAACCAAATACGAGCAGTACTTC; v_gene: TRBV12-3/TRBV12-4; abundance: NA; d_gene: NA; j_gene: TRBJ2-7
CDR3aa: CASSQSSGAAGDTQYF; CDR3nt: TGTGCCAGCAGCCAGTCTAGCGGGGCCGCGGGAGATACGCAGTATTTT; v_gene: TRBV3-1; abundance: NA; d_gene: TRBD2; j_gene: TRBJ2-3
CDR3aa: CASSYTGHEQFF; CDR3nt: TGTGCCAGCAGCTACACTGGGCATGAGCAGTTCTTC; v_gene: TRBV6-5; abundance: many; d_gene: NA; j_gene: TRBJ2-1
CDR3aa: CASSFGTGEVDTQYF; CDR3nt: TGTGCCAGCAGCTTCGGGACAGGGGAGGTAGATACGCAGTATTTT; v_gene: TRBV11-2; abundance: NA; d_gene: TRBD1; j_gene: TRBJ2-3
CDR3aa: CASAGDPGTEAFF; CDR3nt: TGTGCCAGCGCCGGGGATCCGGGAACTGAAGCTTTCTTT; v_gene: TRBV12-3/TRBV12-4; abundance: few; d_gene: NA; j_gene: TRBJ1-1
CDR3aa: CASSLGGSTSYEQYF; CDR3nt: TGTGCCAGCAGTTTGGGGGGCAGCACCTCCTACGAGCAGTACTTC; v_gene: TRBV12-3/TRBV12-4; abundance: once; d_gene: NA; j_gene: TRBJ2-7
CDR3aa: CATRDRTGETQYF; CDR3nt: TGTGCCACCAGGGACAGAACCGGGGAGACCCAGTACTTC; v_gene: TRBV24-1; abundance: NA; d_gene: NA; j_gene: TRBJ2-5
CDR3aa: CASSQVGHYPTYEQYF; CDR3nt: TGCGCCAGCAGCCAAGTGGGGCACTACCCAACCTACGAGCAGTACTTC; v_gene: TRBV4-1; abundance: NA; d_gene: NA; j_gene: TRBJ2-7
CDR3aa: CASSQLLAEQFF; CDR3nt: TGTGCCAGCAGCCAATTACTAGCGGAGCAGTTCTTC; v_gene: TRBV3-1; abundance: few; d_gene: TRBD2; j_gene: TRBJ2-1
CDR3aa: CASSQSGGADEQYF; CDR3nt: TGTGCCAGCAGCCAAAGCGGGGGGGCGGACGAGCAGTACTTC; v_gene: TRBV12-3/TRBV12-4; abundance: NA; d_gene: TRBD2; j_gene: TRBJ2-7
CDR3aa: CASSLLWASQETQYF; CDR3nt: TGTGCCAGCAGCTTATTATGGGCGTCCCAAGAGACCCAGTACTTC; v_gene: TRBV7-9; abundance: NA; d_gene: NA; j_gene: TRBJ2-5
CDR3aa: CASSIQTGYTF; CDR3nt: TGCGCCAGCAGCATACAGACGGGCTACACCTTC; v_gene: TRBV5-1; abundance: NA; d_gene: NA; j_gene: TRBJ1-2
CDR3aa: CASSLIYAGELFF; CDR3nt: TGCGCCAGCAGCCTTATTTATGCCGGGGAGCTGTTTTTT; v_gene: TRBV4-1; abundance: few; d_gene: NA; j_gene: TRBJ2-2
CDR3aa: CSVGTSDNEQFF; CDR3nt: TGCAGCGTTGGGACTAGCGACAATGAGCAGTTCTTC; v_gene: TRBV29-1; abundance: NA; d_gene: TRBD2; j_gene: TRBJ2-1
CDR3aa: CSARVLAGGSYEQYF; CDR3nt: TGCAGTGCTAGAGTGCTAGCGGGGGGTTCCTACGAGCAGTACTTC; v_gene: TRBV20-1; abundance: NA; d_gene: TRBD2; j_gene: TRBJ2-7
CDR3aa: CASSFMDVVGSYNEQFF; CDR3nt: TGTGCCAGCAGCTTTATGGACGTTGTGGGCTCCTACAATGAGCAGTTCTTC; v_gene: TRBV7-8; abundance: NA; d_gene: NA; j_gene: TRBJ2-1
CDR3aa: CASSYTRSTDTQYF; CDR3nt: TGTGCCAGCAGTTACACCCGAAGCACAGATACGCAGTATTTT; v_gene: TRBV6-5; abundance: NA; d_gene: NA; j_gene: TRBJ2-3
CDR3aa: CASSYSIKTRHYEQYF; CDR3nt: TGTGCCAGCAGTTACTCGATAAAGACCCGGCACTACGAGCAGTACTTC; v_gene: TRBV6-2/TRBV6-3; abundance: few; d_gene: NA; j_gene: TRBJ2-7
CDR3aa: CSARATGVHYGYTF; CDR3nt: TGCAGTGCTAGAGCGACAGGGGTACACTATGGCTACACCTTC; v_gene: TRBV20-1; abundance: NA; d_gene: TRBD1; j_gene: TRBJ1-2
CDR3aa: CASSQQLAYEQYF; CDR3nt: TGCGCCAGCAGCCAACAACTAGCGTACGAGCAGTACTTC; v_gene: TRBV4-1; abundance: NA; d_gene: TRBD2; j_gene: TRBJ2-7
CDR3aa: CASSNRYSSYNEQFF; CDR3nt: TGTGCCAGCAGTAACCGCTATAGTTCCTACAATGAGCAGTTCTTC; v_gene: TRBV28; abundance: NA; d_gene: NA; j_gene: TRBJ2-1
CDR3aa: CSVLGNYNEQFF; CDR3nt: TGCAGCGTTCTGGGCAATTACAATGAGCAGTTCTTC; v_gene: TRBV29-1; abundance: few; d_gene: NA; j_gene: TRBJ2-1
CDR3aa: CASSDPSSARSYEQYF; CDR3nt: TGCGCCAGCAGTGACCCATCTAGCGCAAGATCCTACGAGCAGTACTTC; v_gene: TRBV10-2; abundance: few; d_gene: NA; j_gene: TRBJ2-7
CDR3aa: CASSQPYGVGETQYF; CDR3nt: TGTGCCAGCAGTCAACCCTACGGGGTCGGGGAGACCCAGTACTTC; v_gene: TRBV6-1; abundance: few; d_gene: NA; j_gene: TRBJ2-5
CDR3aa: CASSLGHELFF; CDR3nt: TGTGCCAGCAGCCTAGGACATGAACTGTTTTTT; v_gene: TRBV12-3/TRBV12-4; abundance: NA; d_gene: NA; j_gene: TRBJ1-4
CDR3aa: CASSQDVYLAGGPTDTQYF; CDR3nt: TGCGCCAGCAGCCAAGATGTATACCTAGCGGGGGGGCCCACAGATACGCAGTATTTT; v_gene: TRBV4-1; abundance: few; d_gene: TRBD2; j_gene: TRBJ2-3
CDR3aa: CAISESVSWGFPDTQYF; CDR3nt: TGTGCCATCAGTGAGTCGGTTTCGTGGGGTTTCCCAGATACGCAGTATTTT; v_gene: TRBV10-3; abundance: NA; d_gene: NA; j_gene: TRBJ2-3
CDR3aa: CTSSLVAGLAGGLWNEQFF; CDR3nt: TGTACCAGCAGTTTAGTTGCTGGACTAGCGGGGGGACTATGGAATGAGCAGTTCTTC; v_gene: TRBV2; abundance: once; d_gene: TRBD2; j_gene: TRBJ2-1
CDR3aa: CSAREPEIAGITYTQYF; CDR3nt: TGCAGTGCTAGAGAGCCCGAAATAGCGGGTATCACATATACGCAGTATTTT; v_gene: TRBV20-1; abundance: few; d_gene: TRBD2; j_gene: TRBJ2-3
CDR3aa: CASSTLLGFEETQYF; CDR3nt: TGTGCCAGCAGCACCCTTTTAGGGTTTGAAGAGACCCAGTACTTC; v_gene: TRBV7-9; abundance: NA; d_gene: NA; j_gene: TRBJ2-5
CDR3aa: CASSPRLAEKPYEQYF; CDR3nt: TGTGCCAGCAGCCCGAGACTAGCGGAGAAACCCTACGAGCAGTACTTC; v_gene: TRBV5-5; abundance: NA; d_gene: TRBD2; j_gene: TRBJ2-7
CDR3aa: CSARYLGQGNQPQHF; CDR3nt: TGCAGTGCTAGATACCTCGGACAGGGCAATCAGCCCCAGCATTTT; v_gene: TRBV20-1; abundance: once; d_gene: TRBD1; j_gene: TRBJ1-5
CDR3aa: CASTTHRGNEQFF; CDR3nt: TGTGCCAGCACAACACACAGGGGCAATGAGCAGTTCTTC; v_gene: TRBV6-6; abundance: few; d_gene: TRBD1; j_gene: TRBJ2-1
CDR3aa: CSVEDWIQETQYF; CDR3nt: TGCAGCGTTGAAGACTGGATCCAAGAGACCCAGTACTTC; v_gene: TRBV29-1; abundance: many; d_gene: NA; j_gene: TRBJ2-5
CDR3aa: CASSLQSNQPQHF; CDR3nt: TGTGCCAGCAGTTTACAGAGCAATCAGCCCCAGCATTTT; v_gene: TRBV12-3/TRBV12-4; abundance: few; d_gene: NA; j_gene: TRBJ1-5
CDR3aa: CASSLSRGTAHYEQYF; CDR3nt: TGTGCCAGCAGTTTATCCAGGGGGACGGCCCATTACGAGCAGTACTTC; v_gene: TRBV12-3/TRBV12-4; abundance: once; d_gene: TRBD1; j_gene: TRBJ2-7
CDR3aa: CASSLGVGIAKNIQYF; CDR3nt: TGTGCCAGCAGCTTAGGCGTAGGAATAGCCAAAAACATTCAGTACTTC; v_gene: TRBV11-2; abundance: few; d_gene: NA; j_gene: TRBJ2-4
CDR3aa: CASSHVGGAEETQYF; CDR3nt: TGTGCCAGCAGCCACGTGGGGGGGGCGGAGGAGACCCAGTACTTC; v_gene: TRBV3-1; abundance: NA; d_gene: NA; j_gene: TRBJ2-5
CDR3aa: CASSAPVLEGTGELFF; CDR3nt: TGTGCCAGCAGTGCCCCCGTTCTTGAGGGCACCGGGGAGCTGTTTTTT; v_gene: TRBV12-3/TRBV12-4; abundance: NA; d_gene: NA; j_gene: TRBJ2-2
CDR3aa: CASSQVSTGELFF; CDR3nt: TGCGCCAGCAGCCAAGTGAGCACCGGGGAGCTGTTTTTT; v_gene: TRBV4-1; abundance: many; d_gene: NA; j_gene: TRBJ2-2
CDR3aa: CSARDRLFSYEQYF; CDR3nt: TGCAGTGCGCGGGACAGACTCTTCTCCTACGAGCAGTACTTC; v_gene: TRBV20-1; abundance: NA; d_gene: NA; j_gene: TRBJ2-7
CDR3aa: CTGSSAYNEQFF; CDR3nt: TGCACCGGGAGTTCTGCCTACAATGAGCAGTTCTTC; v_gene: TRBV20-1; abundance: once; d_gene: NA; j_gene: TRBJ2-1
CDR3aa: CAISESSTRFDTGELFF; CDR3nt: TGTGCCATCAGTGAGTCTTCAACCCGGTTCGACACCGGGGAGCTGTTTTTT; v_gene: TRBV10-3; abundance: few; d_gene: NA; j_gene: TRBJ2-2
CDR3aa: CASAYLRGGTEAFF; CDR3nt: TGTGCTAGTGCCTATTTAAGGGGCGGCACTGAAGCTTTCTTT; v_gene: TRBV12-5; abundance: NA; d_gene: NA; j_gene: TRBJ1-1
CDR3aa: CASSVEGHQSYEQYF; CDR3nt: TGTGCCAGCAGCGTAGAGGGACACCAATCCTACGAGCAGTACTTC; v_gene: TRBV9; abundance: NA; d_gene: NA; j_gene: TRBJ2-7
CDR3aa: CATRTSGSYEQYF; CDR3nt: TGTGCCACCAGGACTAGCGGGTCCTACGAGCAGTACTTC; v_gene: TRBV24-1; abundance: NA; d_gene: TRBD2; j_gene: TRBJ2-7
CDR3aa: CASSPTGVALSSGELFF; CDR3nt: TGCGCCAGCAGCCCCACGGGGGTAGCTTTAAGTTCCGGGGAGCTGTTTTTT; v_gene: TRBV4-1; abundance: NA; d_gene: NA; j_gene: TRBJ2-2